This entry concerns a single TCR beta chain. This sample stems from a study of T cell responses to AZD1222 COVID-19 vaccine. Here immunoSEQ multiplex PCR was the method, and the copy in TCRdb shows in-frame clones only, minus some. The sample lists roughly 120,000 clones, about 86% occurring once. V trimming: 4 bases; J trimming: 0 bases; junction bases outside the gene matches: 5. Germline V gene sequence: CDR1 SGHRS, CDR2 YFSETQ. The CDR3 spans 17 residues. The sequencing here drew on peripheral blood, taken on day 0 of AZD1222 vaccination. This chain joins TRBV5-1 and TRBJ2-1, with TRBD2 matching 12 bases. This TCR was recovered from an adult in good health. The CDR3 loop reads CASSPSTSGSSYNEQFF. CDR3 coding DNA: TGCGCCAGCAGCCCCTCGACTAGCGGGAGCTCCTACAATGAGCAGTTCTTC.